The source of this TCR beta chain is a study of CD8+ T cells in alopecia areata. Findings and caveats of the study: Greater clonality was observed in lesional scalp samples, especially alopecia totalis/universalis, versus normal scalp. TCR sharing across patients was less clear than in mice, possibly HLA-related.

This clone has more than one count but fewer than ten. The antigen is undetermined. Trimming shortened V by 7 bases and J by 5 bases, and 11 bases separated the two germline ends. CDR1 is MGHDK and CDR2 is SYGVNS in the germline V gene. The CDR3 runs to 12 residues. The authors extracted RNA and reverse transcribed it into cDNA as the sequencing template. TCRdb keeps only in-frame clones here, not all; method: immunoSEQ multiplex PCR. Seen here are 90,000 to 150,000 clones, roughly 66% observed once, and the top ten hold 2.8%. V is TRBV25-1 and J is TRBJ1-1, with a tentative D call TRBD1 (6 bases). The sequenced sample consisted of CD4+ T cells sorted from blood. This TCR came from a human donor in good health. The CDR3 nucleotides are TGTGCCAGCACCATAGGGGGGACTGAAGCTTTCTTT. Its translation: CASTIGGTEAFF. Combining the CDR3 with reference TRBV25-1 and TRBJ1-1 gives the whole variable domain EADIYQTPRYLVIGTGKKITLECSQTMGHDKMYWYQQDPGMELHLIHYSYGVNSTEKGDLSSESTVSRIRTEHFPLTLESARPSHTSQYLCASTIGGTEAFFGQGTRLTVV.